Shown below are 25 T cell receptor beta chains from a single sample sequenced in a study of Ad26.COV2.S vaccination and SARS-CoV-2 variants. Here immunoSEQ multiplex PCR was the method, and the copy in TCRdb shows in-frame clones only, minus some. The sample shows approximately 410,000 clones, approximately 87% of them seen only once. Documented treatment: around 19 received Ad26.COV2.S at low or high dose, single or two shots; several received placebo; per-sample allocation not given. Samples came from day 63 after the first vaccine or placebo injection. The sequences come from peripheral blood, collected in a trial of Ad26.COV2.S vaccine versus placebo. Receptor source: a person between 18 and 65 years old who received the Ad26.COV2.S COVID-19 vaccine or a placebo.

This clone was recorded a few times. This chain links TRBV7-8 with TRBJ1-6; D call uncertain. V was trimmed by 2 bases and J by 7 bases, leaving 6 bases between them. The CDR3 sequence is 13 residues long. The germline V gene has CDR1 SGHVS and CDR2 FQNEAQ. CDR3 DNA sequence: TGTGCCAGCAGCTTATCGGGGAATTCACCCCTCCACTTT. Its translation: CASSLSGNSPLHF. Looking up the rest from reference TRBV7-8 and TRBJ1-6 gives the full variable domain: GAGVSQSPRYKVAKRGQDVALRCDPISGHVSLFWYQQALGQGPEFLTYFQNEAQLDKSGLPSDRFFAERPEGSVSTLKIQRTQQEDSAVYLCASSLSGNSPLHFGNGTRLTVT.

The V gene is TRBV7-9, the J gene TRBJ1-3; the D is unclear. Per germline, CDR1 SEHNR and CDR2 FQNEAQ (reference sequence). Trimming stripped 3 bases from V and 1 base from J, with 10 bases between. The length of the CDR3 is 15 residues. The CDR3 sequence is CASSFLPESGNTIYF. Here the CDR3 DNA reads TGTGCCAGCAGCTTCCTTCCTGAATCTGGAAACACCATATATTTT.

The chain uses TRBV28 and TRBJ1-1; a possible D gene is TRBD1 (5 bases). This CDR3 spans 13 amino acids. The V and J ends lost 6 bases and 7 bases respectively, with 15 bases between them. Germline values: CDR1 MDHEN, CDR2 SYDVKM. CDR3 residues: CASSPIGHLEAFF. The CDR3 DNA is TGTGCCAGCAGCCCAATCGGACACCTTGAAGCTTTCTTT.

The chain combines TRBV4-1 with TRBJ1-1; D is perhaps TRBD1 (6 bases). Germline-derived CDR1 and CDR2 are MGHRA and YSYEKL. This CDR3 spans 14 amino acids. V lost 4 bases, J lost 1 base, and 10 bases lay in between. CDR3 protein: CASSLGAGNTEAFF. The CDR3 DNA reads as TGCGCCAGCAGCCTGGGGGCGGGGAACACTGAAGCTTTCTTT.

The genes are TRBV19 and TRBJ1-5, with a possible D match to TRBD1 (5 bases). Between the trimmed V and J ends, which lost 3 bases and 5 bases, there was a span of 17 bases. Germline CDR1 is LNHDA and CDR2 is SQIVND (reference sequence). This CDR3 region has 16 residues. The CDR3 DNA reads TGTGCCAGTAGTATGGGGCGGCGCCCCGTCGATCAGCCCCAGCATTTT. It is translated as CASSMGRRPVDQPQHF.

The chain carries TRBV28 and TRBJ1-1; D not certain. V was trimmed by 1 base and J by 1 base, leaving 7 bases between them. The CDR3 consists of 14 residues. The germline CDR1 and CDR2 sequences are MDHEN and SYDVKM. CDR3 in DNA: TGTGCCAGCAGTTTATTAGGGAGGAACACTGAAGCTTTCTTT. This gives the protein CASSLLGRNTEAFF. The whole variable domain, remainder taken from reference TRBV28 and TRBJ1-1, is DVKVTQSSRYLVKRTGEKVFLECVQDMDHENMFWYRQDPGLGLRLIYFSYDVKMKEKGDIPEGYSVSREKKERFSLILESASTNQTSMYLCASSLLGRNTEAFFGQGTRLTVV.

CDR3 protein: CASSRTPGQGGTEAFF. As DNA, the CDR3 is TGTGCCAGTAGTCGGACCCCGGGACAGGGCGGCACTGAAGCTTTCTTT. J is TRBJ1-1 and V is TRBV19, with TRBD1 matching 9 bases. The CDR3 is 16 amino acids. Germline CDR1 and CDR2: LNHDA and SQIVND (reference sequence). Trimming cost V 5 bases and J 4 bases; bases outside gene matches: 11.

This chain links TRBV28 with TRBJ2-7; 7 bases match TRBD2. The CDR3 loop spans 16 amino acids. V dropped 5 bases and J dropped 2; count of bases not matched to a gene: 12. Germline assignment: CDR1 MDHEN and CDR2 SYDVKM. CDR3 DNA: TGTGCCAGCAGTCCCCCTGGGGGGGGGTTCCCCTACGAGCAGTACTTC. Residues: CASSPPGGGFPYEQYF. Drawing the rest from reference TRBV28 and TRBJ2-7, the complete variable domain is DVKVTQSSRYLVKRTGEKVFLECVQDMDHENMFWYRQDPGLGLRLIYFSYDVKMKEKGDIPEGYSVSREKKERFSLILESASTNQTSMYLCASSPPGGGFPYEQYFGPGTRLTVT.

The J gene is TRBJ2-3, the V gene TRBV7-2; 9 bases match TRBD1. The CDR3 runs 16 residues. Germline V gives CDR1 SGHTA, CDR2 FQGNSA. The V gene end was trimmed by 1 base and the J gene end by 2 bases; junction bases not matched to a gene: 4. The CDR3 sequence: CASSLVGTGHTDTQYF. In nucleotides, the CDR3 is TGTGCCAGCAGCTTAGTCGGGACAGGGCACACAGATACGCAGTATTTT.

CDR3 DNA: TGCGCCAGCAGCGGATCGAGGTTTAAGGATAGCGATGAGCAGTTCTTC. Protein sequence: CASSGSRFKDSDEQFF. The chain joins TRBV5-1 to TRBJ2-1; tentatively, D is TRBD2 (5 bases). V lost 4 bases, J lost 8 bases, and 22 bases lay in between. Germline assignment: CDR1 SGHRS and CDR2 YFSETQ. This CDR3 has 16 residues.

This clone was counted a single time. V is TRBV30 and J is TRBJ2-4, with D possibly matching TRBD2 (6 bases). Germline V gives CDR1 GTSNPN, CDR2 SVGIG (reference sequence). This CDR3 region has 17 residues. The V end lost 5 bases, the J end lost 0 bases, and 20 bases lay between the germline ends. The CDR3 DNA reads as TGTGCCTGGGGGCACCGGGAGTGGGCGCTAGCCAAAAACATTCAGTACTTC. Protein: CAWGHREWALAKNIQYF.

The chain couples TRBV18 to TRBJ1-1; D ambiguous. With 2 bases removed from V and 5 bases from J, the gap between germline ends came to 12 bases. The CDR3 runs to 14 residues. Germline CDR1 and CDR2: KGHSH and LQKENI. In DNA, the CDR3 is TGTGCCAGCTCACCAGGCGGAAGAGGGACTGAAGCTTTCTTT. Protein sequence: CASSPGGRGTEAFF.

The CDR3 protein is CASSLEGLGRYEQYF. CDR3 bases: TGCGCCAGCAGCTTGGAGGGTTTGGGAAGGTACGAGCAGTACTTC. The chain couples TRBV5-1 to TRBJ2-7; D gene uncertain. Trimming pared 0 bases from V and 4 bases from J, leaving 14 bases between. The length of the CDR3 is 15 residues. The germline V gene encodes CDR1 SGHRS and CDR2 YFSETQ.

The chain combines TRBV7-2 with TRBJ2-5; the D is unclear. Germline CDR1 reads SGHTA; CDR2 reads FQGNSA. The V end was cut by 1 base, the J end by 4 bases, with 10 bases between. CDR3 length equals 14 residues. The CDR3 DNA reads TGTGCCAGCAGCTTAGTGTGGGCAGCAGAGACCCAGTACTTC. This codes for CASSLVWAAETQYF. Looking up the rest from reference TRBV7-2 and TRBJ2-5 gives the full variable domain: GAGVSQSPSNKVTEKGKDVELRCDPISGHTALYWYRQSLGQGLEFLIYFQGNSAPDKSGLPSDRFSAERTGGSVSTLTIQRTQQEDSAVYLCASSLVWAAETQYFGPGTRLLVL.

The chain combines TRBV11-2 with TRBJ1-1; D is unresolved. With 1 base removed from V and 0 bases from J, the gap between germline ends came to 21 bases. The CDR3 length is 19 residues. Per germline, CDR1 SGHAT and CDR2 FQNNGV. The CDR3 coding sequence is TGTGCCAGCAGCTTAGGTCATTATAGGCAGCACTATTTGAACACTGAAGCTTTCTTT. Its translation: CASSLGHYRQHYLNTEAFF.

The genes are TRBV19 and TRBJ1-2, with a weak D call TRBD1 (5 bases). V shed 1 base and J shed 5 bases, with 8 bases lying between them. Germline assignment: CDR1 LNHDA and CDR2 SQIVND (reference sequence). CDR3 length equals 13 residues. CDR3 region: CASSIGGEYGYTF. The CDR3 DNA is TGTGCCAGTAGTATAGGAGGGGAGTATGGCTACACCTTC.

The chain uses TRBV6-4 and TRBJ1-2; D possibly corresponds to TRBD1 (5 bases). The CDR3 covers 14 residues. Deletions cut 0 bases from V and 6 bases from J, with 11 bases between. CDR1 is MRHNA, CDR2 SNTAGT, per germline. CDR3 nucleotides: TGTGCCAGCAGTGACTCGAGTCTGGGGGATGGCTACACCTTC. Residues: CASSDSSLGDGYTF.

For this clone: Different DNA sequences within this sample yield the same CDR3. The rearrangement uses TRBV9 and TRBJ2-7; D possibly corresponds to TRBD1 (6 bases). V was trimmed by 0 bases and J by 2 bases, leaving 9 bases between them. Germline CDR1 is SGDLS and CDR2 is YYNGEE. The CDR3 covers 14 residues. This CDR3 is CASSVGQGTYEQYF. The CDR3 nucleotides read TGTGCCAGCAGCGTAGGCCAGGGGACCTACGAGCAGTACTTC.

The chain couples TRBV11-2 to TRBJ2-4, with TRBD1 matching over 7 bases. From germline, CDR1 is SGHAT and CDR2 FQNNGV. The CDR3 length is 20 residues. Unmatched junction bases numbered 14, after V lost 0 bases and J lost 0 bases. Written as DNA, the CDR3 is TGTGCCAGCAGCTTAGAAATGGGACAGCACTTCACGGGAGCCAAAAACATTCAGTACTTC. This codes for CASSLEMGQHFTGAKNIQYF.

J is TRBJ2-1 and V is TRBV28; D unresolved. Deletions cut 5 bases from V and 11 bases from J, with 16 bases between. CDR1 is MDHEN and CDR2 is SYDVKM in the germline V gene. The CDR3 is made up of 13 amino acids. The CDR3 is CASSLILNEKQFF. The DNA for the CDR3 is TGTGCCAGCAGTCTAATACTGAACGAGAAGCAGTTCTTC.

The V call is TRBV5-4, the J call TRBJ1-2, with 10 bases aligning to TRBD1. The V gene's germline CDR1 is SGHNT and CDR2 YYREEE (reference sequence). The J segment lost 4 bases and the V segment lost 0 bases, leaving 3 bases of the junction unmatched. The CDR3 consists of 15 residues. CDR3 sequence: CASSLGQGASYGYTF. The CDR3 DNA follows: TGTGCCAGCAGCTTGGGACAGGGGGCAAGCTATGGCTACACCTTC.

The chain has TRBV6-5 and TRBJ1-4, with 9 positions matching TRBD1. Germline loops: CDR1 MNHEY, CDR2 SVGAGI. The CDR3 covers 14 residues. J lost 6 bases, V lost 4 bases, and 3 bases had no gene match. CDR3: CASSFRTGDEKLFF. CDR3 DNA sequence: TGTGCCAGCAGTTTCCGGACAGGGGATGAAAAACTGTTTTTT.

The CDR3 spells CASSSGQLGSGANVLTF. CDR3 coding DNA: TGTGCCAGCAGCTCGGGACAGTTGGGCTCTGGGGCCAACGTCCTGACTTTC. The rearrangement joins TRBV7-3 to TRBJ2-6; 7 bases are shared with TRBD1. The CDR3 is 17 amino acids. Germline CDR1 and CDR2: SGHTA and FQGTGA. The V segment lost 4 bases and the J segment 0 bases; nucleotides outside the gene matches: 6.

This chain connects TRBV4-1 to TRBJ1-5, with D unresolved. The V gene's germline CDR1 is MGHRA and CDR2 YSYEKL. This CDR3 spans 13 amino acids. The V and J ends lost 4 bases and 9 bases respectively, with 13 bases between them. This CDR3 is CASSRQAMPPQHF. The CDR3 nucleotides read TGCGCCAGCAGCCGTCAGGCTATGCCGCCCCAGCATTTT.

The chain combines TRBV9 with TRBJ2-2; D may be TRBD2 (6 bases). The CDR3 runs to 14 residues. The germline V and J ends were trimmed by 3 bases and 7 bases, with 13 bases remaining between them. Per germline, CDR1 SGDLS and CDR2 YYNGEE. The CDR3 reads CASSAPGVGGELFF. The CDR3 DNA reads as TGTGCCAGCAGCGCCCCGGGGGTAGGCGGGGAGCTGTTTTTT.